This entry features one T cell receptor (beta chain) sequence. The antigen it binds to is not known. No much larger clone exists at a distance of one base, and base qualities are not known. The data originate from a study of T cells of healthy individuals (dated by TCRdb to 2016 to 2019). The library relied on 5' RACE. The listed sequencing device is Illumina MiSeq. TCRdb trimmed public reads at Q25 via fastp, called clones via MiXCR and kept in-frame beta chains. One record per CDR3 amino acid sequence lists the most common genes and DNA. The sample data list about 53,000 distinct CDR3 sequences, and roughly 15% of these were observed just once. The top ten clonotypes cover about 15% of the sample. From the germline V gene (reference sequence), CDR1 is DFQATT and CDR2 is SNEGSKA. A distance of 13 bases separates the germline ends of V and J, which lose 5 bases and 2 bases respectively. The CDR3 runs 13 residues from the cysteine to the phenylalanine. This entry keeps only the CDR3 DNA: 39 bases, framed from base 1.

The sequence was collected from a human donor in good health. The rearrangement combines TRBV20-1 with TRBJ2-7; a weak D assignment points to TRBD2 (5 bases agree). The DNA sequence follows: TGCAGTGCTCCCGATAAGGGAGCCTACGAGCAGTACTTC. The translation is CSAPDKGAYEQYF.